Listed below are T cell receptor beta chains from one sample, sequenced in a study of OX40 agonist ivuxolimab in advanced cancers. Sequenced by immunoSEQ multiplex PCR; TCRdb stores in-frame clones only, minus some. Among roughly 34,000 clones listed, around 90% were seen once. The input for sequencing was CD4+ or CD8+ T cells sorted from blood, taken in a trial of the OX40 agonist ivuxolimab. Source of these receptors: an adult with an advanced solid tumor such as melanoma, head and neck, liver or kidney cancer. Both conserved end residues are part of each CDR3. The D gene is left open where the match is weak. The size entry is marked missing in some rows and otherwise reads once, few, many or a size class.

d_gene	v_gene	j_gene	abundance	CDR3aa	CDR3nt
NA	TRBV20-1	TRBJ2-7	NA	CSATPHYEQYF	TGCAGTGCGACACCCCACTACGAGCAGTACTTC
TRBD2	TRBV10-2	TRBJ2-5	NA	CASTQLANQETQYF	TGCGCCAGCACCCAACTAGCGAACCAAGAGACCCAGTACTTC
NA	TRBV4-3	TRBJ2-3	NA	CASSPTPLDTDTQYF	TGCGCCAGCAGCCCTACTCCTTTGGACACAGATACGCAGTATTTT
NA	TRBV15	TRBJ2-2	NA	CATSRDQDGNTGELFF	TGTGCCACCAGCAGAGATCAAGACGGTAACACCGGGGAGCTGTTTTTT
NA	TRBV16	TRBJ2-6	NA	CASSQYTPGANVLTF	TGTGCCAGCAGCCAATATACCCCTGGGGCCAACGTCCTGACTTTC
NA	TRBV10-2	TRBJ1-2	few	CASSSHIVRYGYTF	TGCGCCAGCAGCTCCCACATCGTCCGGTATGGCTACACCTTC
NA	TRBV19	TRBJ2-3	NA	CASGINTDTQYF	TGTGCCAGCGGGATTAATACAGATACGCAGTATTTT
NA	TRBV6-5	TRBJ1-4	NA	CASRPDRATNEKLFF	TGTGCCAGCAGACCGGACAGAGCAACTAATGAAAAACTGTTTTTT
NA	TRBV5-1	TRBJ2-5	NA	CASSSGGGAIEETQYF	TGCGCCAGCAGCTCTGGTGGGGGCGCGATCGAAGAGACCCAGTACTTC
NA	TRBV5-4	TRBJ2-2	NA	CASSLGQATGELFF	TGTGCCAGCAGCTTGGGACAGGCTACCGGGGAGCTGTTTTTT
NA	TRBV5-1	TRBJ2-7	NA	CASSSDREGEQYF	TGCGCCAGCAGCTCGGACAGGGAGGGGGAGCAGTACTTC
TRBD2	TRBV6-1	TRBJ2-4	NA	CASSEPGGGTIAKNIQYF	TGTGCCAGCAGTGAACCGGGCGGGGGAACTATAGCCAAAAACATTCAGTACTTC
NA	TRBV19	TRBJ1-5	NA	CASSTLMGPGDYNQPQHF	TGTGCCAGTAGTACATTGATGGGTCCTGGGGATTACAATCAGCCCCAGCATTTT
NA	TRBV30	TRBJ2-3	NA	CAWGKSTDTQYF	TGTGCCTGGGGGAAATCCACAGATACGCAGTATTTT
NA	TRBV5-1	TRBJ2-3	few	CASSLAGTGTDTQYF	TGCGCCAGCAGCTTGGCAGGGACCGGGACAGATACGCAGTATTTT
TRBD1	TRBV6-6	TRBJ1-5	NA	CASRRDRDSNQPQHF	TGTGCCAGCAGGAGGGACAGGGATAGCAATCAGCCCCAGCATTTT
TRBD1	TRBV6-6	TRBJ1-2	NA	CASSYSAGGAYGYTF	TGTGCCAGCAGTTACTCTGCAGGGGGCGCATATGGCTACACCTTC
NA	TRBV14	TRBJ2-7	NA	CASSPPYRGNYEQYF	TGTGCCAGCAGCCCCCCCTACAGAGGTAACTACGAGCAGTACTTC
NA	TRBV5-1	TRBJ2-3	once	CASARVSTDTQYF	TGCGCCAGCGCGCGCGTAAGCACAGATACGCAGTATTTT
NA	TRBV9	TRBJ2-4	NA	CASSVAGGGARDIQYF	TGTGCCAGCAGCGTAGCGGGTGGGGGGGCACGGGACATTCAGTACTTC
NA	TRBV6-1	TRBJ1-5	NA	CASSEAREWDNQPQHF	TGTGCCAGCAGTGAAGCCAGGGAATGGGACAATCAGCCCCAGCATTTT
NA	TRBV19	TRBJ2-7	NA	CASSVGYSYEQYF	TGTGCCAGTAGTGTGGGCTATTCCTACGAGCAGTACTTC
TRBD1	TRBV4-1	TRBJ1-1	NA	CASSQLRQGTREAFF	TGCGCCAGCAGCCAACTCCGACAGGGGACTCGTGAAGCTTTCTTT
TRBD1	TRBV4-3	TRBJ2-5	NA	CASSQGTGVWETQYF	TGCGCCAGCAGCCAAGGAACAGGGGTTTGGGAGACCCAGTACTTC
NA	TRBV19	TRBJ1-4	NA	CASSGTSRGEKLFF	TGTGCCAGTAGCGGGACCTCGAGGGGGGAAAAACTGTTTTTT
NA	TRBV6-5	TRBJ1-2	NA	CASSPTTVNYGYTF	TGTGCCAGCAGTCCAACGACAGTGAACTATGGCTACACCTTC
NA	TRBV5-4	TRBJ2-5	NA	CASSPSQQETQYF	TGTGCCAGCAGCCCATCCCAACAAGAGACCCAGTACTTC
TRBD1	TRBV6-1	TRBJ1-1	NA	CASSDGGGGSTEAFF	TGTGCCAGCAGTGACGGAGGGGGCGGTTCGACTGAAGCTTTCTTT
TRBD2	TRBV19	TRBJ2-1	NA	CASSGTTSGSTNEQFF	TGTGCCAGTAGTGGTACTACTAGCGGGAGTACCAATGAGCAGTTCTTC
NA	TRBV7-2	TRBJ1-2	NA	CASSPDRNYGYTF	TGTGCCAGCAGCCCCGACAGAAACTATGGCTACACCTTC
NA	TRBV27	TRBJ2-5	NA	CASSLGSWETQYF	TGTGCCAGCAGTTTGGGTAGCTGGGAGACCCAGTACTTC
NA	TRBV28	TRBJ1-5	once	CASRSGQPQHF	TGTGCCAGCAGGTCAGGTCAGCCCCAGCATTTT
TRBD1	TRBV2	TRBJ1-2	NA	CASSGRDRFNYGYTF	TGTGCCAGCAGCGGCCGGGACAGGTTTAACTATGGCTACACCTTC
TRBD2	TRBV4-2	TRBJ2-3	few	CASSQSSGSTDTQYF	TGTGCCAGCAGCCAGTCTAGCGGGAGCACAGATACGCAGTATTTT
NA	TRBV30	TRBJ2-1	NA	CAWSTGGLNEQFF	TGTGCCTGGAGCACCGGGGGCCTCAATGAGCAGTTCTTC
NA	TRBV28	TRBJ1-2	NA	CASSLRGDPTNYGYTF	TGTGCCAGCAGTTTGCGGGGGGACCCCACTAACTATGGCTACACCTTC
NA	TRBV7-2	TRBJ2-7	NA	CASSSKTTRGMEYF	TGTGCCAGCAGCTCGAAGACCACCCGGGGGATGGAGTACTTC
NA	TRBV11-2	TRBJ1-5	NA	CASSPSGVNQPQHF	TGTGCCAGCAGCCCGTCCGGCGTCAATCAGCCCCAGCATTTT
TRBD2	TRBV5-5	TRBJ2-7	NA	CASSLASGRANEQYF	TGTGCCAGCAGCTTGGCTAGCGGGAGGGCCAACGAGCAGTACTTC
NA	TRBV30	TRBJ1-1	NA	CAWSVQMNTEAFF	TGTGCCTGGAGTGTTCAGATGAACACTGAAGCTTTCTTT
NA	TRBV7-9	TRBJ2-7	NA	CASSLDRAWDEQYF	TGTGCCAGCAGCTTAGACAGGGCTTGGGACGAGCAGTACTTC
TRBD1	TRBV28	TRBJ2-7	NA	CASRGRDREPYEQYF	TGTGCCAGCAGGGGCCGGGACAGGGAACCCTACGAGCAGTACTTC
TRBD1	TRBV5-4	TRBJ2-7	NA	CASSRYRGYEQYF	TGTGCCAGCAGCAGATACAGGGGTTACGAGCAGTACTTC
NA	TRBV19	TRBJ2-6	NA	CATQGSGANVLTF	TGTGCCACCCAGGGCTCTGGGGCCAACGTCCTGACTTTC
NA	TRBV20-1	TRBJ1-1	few	CSASSDTEAFF	TGCAGTGCTAGTTCCGACACTGAAGCTTTCTTT
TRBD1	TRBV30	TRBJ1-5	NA	CAWNRGRVNQPQHF	TGTGCCTGGAACAGGGGGCGAGTCAATCAGCCCCAGCATTTT